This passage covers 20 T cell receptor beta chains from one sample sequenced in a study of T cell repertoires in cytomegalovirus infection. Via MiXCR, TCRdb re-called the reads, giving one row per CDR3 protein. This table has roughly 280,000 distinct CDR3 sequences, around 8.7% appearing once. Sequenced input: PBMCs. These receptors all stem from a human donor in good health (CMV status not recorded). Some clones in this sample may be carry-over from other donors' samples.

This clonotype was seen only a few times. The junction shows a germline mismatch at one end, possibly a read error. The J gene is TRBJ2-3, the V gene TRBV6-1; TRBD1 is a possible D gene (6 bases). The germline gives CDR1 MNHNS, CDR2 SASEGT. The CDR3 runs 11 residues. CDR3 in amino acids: CASSWNRDKHF. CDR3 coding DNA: TGTGCCAGCAGTTGGAACCGGGACAAGCATTTT.

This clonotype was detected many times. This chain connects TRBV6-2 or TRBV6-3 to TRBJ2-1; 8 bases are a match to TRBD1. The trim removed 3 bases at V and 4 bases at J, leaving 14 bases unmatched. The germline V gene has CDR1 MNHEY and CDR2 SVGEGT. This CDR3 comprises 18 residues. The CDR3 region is CASSYRLRTGKGYNEQFF. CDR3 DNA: TGTGCCAGCAGTTATCGCCTTCGGACAGGGAAAGGATACAATGAGCAGTTCTTC.

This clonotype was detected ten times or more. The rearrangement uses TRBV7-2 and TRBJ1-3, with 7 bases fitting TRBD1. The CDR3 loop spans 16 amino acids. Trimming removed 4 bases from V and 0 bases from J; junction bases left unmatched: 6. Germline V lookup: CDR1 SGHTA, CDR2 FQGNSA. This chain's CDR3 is CASSSSRTGSGNTIYF. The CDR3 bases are TGTGCCAGCAGCTCCTCCCGGACAGGCTCTGGAAACACCATATATTTT.

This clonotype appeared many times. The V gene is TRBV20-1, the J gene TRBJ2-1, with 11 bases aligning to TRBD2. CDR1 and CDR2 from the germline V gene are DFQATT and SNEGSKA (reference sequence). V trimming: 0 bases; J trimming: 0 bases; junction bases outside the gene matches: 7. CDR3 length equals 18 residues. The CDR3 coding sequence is TGCAGTGCTAGAGATTCTAGCGGGGGGCTTCTCTCCTACAATGAGCAGTTCTTC. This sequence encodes CSARDSSGGLLSYNEQFF.

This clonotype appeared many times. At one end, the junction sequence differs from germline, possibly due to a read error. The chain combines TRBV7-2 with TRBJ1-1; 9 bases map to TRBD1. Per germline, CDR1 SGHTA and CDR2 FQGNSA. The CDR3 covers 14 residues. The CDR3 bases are TGTGCCAGCAGCGGACAGGGGAGGAACTCTGAAGCTTTCTTT. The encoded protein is CASSGQGRNSEAFF.

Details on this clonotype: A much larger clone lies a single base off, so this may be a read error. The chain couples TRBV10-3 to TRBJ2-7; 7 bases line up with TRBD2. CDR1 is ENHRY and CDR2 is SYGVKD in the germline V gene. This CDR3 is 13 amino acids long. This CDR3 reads CVIRAGVSDEQYF. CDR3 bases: TGTGTCATCAGGGCGGGAGTATCCGACGAGCAGTACTTC.

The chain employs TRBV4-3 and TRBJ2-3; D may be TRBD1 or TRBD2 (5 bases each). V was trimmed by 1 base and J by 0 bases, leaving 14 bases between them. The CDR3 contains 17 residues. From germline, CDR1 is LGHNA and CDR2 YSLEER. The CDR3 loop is CASSQVTKRGSTDTQYF. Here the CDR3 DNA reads TGCGCCAGCAGCCAAGTAACTAAGAGGGGAAGCACAGATACGCAGTATTTT.

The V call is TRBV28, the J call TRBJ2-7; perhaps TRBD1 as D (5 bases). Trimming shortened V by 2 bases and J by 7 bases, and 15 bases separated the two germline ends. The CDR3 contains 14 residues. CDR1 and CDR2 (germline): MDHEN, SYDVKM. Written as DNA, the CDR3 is TGTGCCAGCAGTTTAACACAGGCCCTAGGAGAGCAGTACTTC. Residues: CASSLTQALGEQYF.

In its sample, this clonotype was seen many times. CDR3 sequence reads: CASSLENVVPAGELFF. In DNA, the CDR3 is TGTGCCAGCAGCTTAGAGAATGTGGTTCCCGCCGGGGAGCTGTTTTTT. V gene TRBV7-2 combines with J gene TRBJ2-2; unclear D gene. The CDR3 consists of 16 residues. CDR1 and CDR2 from the germline V gene are SGHTA and FQGNSA. V lost 1 base, J lost 6 bases, and 15 bases lay in between.

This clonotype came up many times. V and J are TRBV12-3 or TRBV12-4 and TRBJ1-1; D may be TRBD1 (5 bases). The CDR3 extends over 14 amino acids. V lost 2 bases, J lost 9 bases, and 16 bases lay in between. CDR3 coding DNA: TGTGCCAGCAGTTTAATTTTGGGGCCGGGCAAAGCTTTCTTT. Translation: CASSLILGPGKAFF.

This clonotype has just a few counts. The CDR3 DNA follows: TGTGCCAGCAGTTACTCGCCGCCGGGACAGTTTGAAGCTTTCTTT. It specifies CASSYSPPGQFEAFF. V gene TRBV6-5 combines with J gene TRBJ1-1, with TRBD1 matching 7 bases. Per germline, CDR1 MNHEY and CDR2 SVGAGI. The CDR3 runs 15 residues. The V segment lost 0 bases and the J segment 7 bases; nucleotides outside the gene matches: 8.

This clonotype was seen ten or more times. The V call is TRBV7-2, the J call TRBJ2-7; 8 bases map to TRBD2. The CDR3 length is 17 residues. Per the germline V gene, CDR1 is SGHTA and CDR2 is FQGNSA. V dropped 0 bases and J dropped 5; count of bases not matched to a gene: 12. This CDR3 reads CASSLAGPGGIVNEQYF. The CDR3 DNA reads TGTGCCAGCAGCTTAGCGGGCCCGGGGGGGATTGTAAACGAGCAGTACTTC. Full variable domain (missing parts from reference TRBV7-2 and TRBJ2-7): GAGVSQSPSNKVTEKGKDVELRCDPISGHTALYWYRQSLGQGLEFLIYFQGNSAPDKSGLPSDRFSAERTGGSVSTLTIQRTQQEDSAVYLCASSLAGPGGIVNEQYFGPGTRLTVT.

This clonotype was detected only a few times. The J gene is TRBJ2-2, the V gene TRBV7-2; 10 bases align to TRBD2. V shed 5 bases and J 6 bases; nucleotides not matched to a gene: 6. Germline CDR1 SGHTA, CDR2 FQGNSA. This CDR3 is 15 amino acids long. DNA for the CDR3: TGTGCCAGCAGCGAGGGACTAGCGCTTTCCGGGGAGCTGTTTTTT. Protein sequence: CASSEGLALSGELFF.

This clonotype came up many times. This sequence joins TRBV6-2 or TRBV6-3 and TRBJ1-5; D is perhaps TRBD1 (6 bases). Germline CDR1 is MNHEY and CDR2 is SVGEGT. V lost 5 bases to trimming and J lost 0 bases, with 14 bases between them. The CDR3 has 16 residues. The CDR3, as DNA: TGTGCCAGCAGTCTCGGGGGCTGGCGTAGCAATCAGCCCCAGCATTTT. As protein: CASSLGGWRSNQPQHF.

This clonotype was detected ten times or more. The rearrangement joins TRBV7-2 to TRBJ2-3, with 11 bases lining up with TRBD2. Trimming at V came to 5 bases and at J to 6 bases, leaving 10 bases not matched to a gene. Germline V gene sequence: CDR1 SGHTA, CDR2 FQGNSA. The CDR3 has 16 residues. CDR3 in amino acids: CASSGLGLAVRDTQYF. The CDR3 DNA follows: TGTGCCAGCAGCGGGTTGGGACTAGCGGTACGGGATACGCAGTATTTT.

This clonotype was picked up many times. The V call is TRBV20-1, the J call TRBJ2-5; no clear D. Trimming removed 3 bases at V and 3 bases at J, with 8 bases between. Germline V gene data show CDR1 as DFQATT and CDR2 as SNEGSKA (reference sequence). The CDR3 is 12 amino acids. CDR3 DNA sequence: TGCAGTGCTAGTTTCACAGAAGAGACCCAGTACTTC. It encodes CSASFTEETQYF.

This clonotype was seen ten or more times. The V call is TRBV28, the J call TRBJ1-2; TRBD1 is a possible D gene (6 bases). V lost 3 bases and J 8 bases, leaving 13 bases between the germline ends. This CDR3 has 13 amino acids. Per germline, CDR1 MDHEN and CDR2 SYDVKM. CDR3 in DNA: TGTGCCAGCAGTTTGTCCAGGGGACGCGGCTACACCTTC. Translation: CASSLSRGRGYTF.

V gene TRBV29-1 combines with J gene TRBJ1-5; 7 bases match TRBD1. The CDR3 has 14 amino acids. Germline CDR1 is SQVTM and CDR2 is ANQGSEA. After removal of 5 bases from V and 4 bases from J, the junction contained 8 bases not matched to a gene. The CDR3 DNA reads TGCAGCGTTCGCGTCCAGGGGGGGAATCAGCCCCAGCATTTT. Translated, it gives CSVRVQGGNQPQHF.

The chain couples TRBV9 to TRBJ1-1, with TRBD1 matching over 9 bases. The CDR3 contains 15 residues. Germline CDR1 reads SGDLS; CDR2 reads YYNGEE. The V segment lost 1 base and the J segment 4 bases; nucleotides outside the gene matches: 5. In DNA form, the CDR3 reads TGTGCCAGCAGCGTAAGCGGACAGGGGAGCACTGAAGCTTTCTTT. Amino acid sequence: CASSVSGQGSTEAFF. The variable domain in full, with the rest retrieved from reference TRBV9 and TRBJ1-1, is DSGVTQTPKHLITATGQRVTLRCSPRSGDLSVYWYQQSLDQGLQFLIQYYNGEERAKGNILERFSAQQFPDLHSELNLSSLELGDSALYFCASSVSGQGSTEAFFGQGTRLTVV.

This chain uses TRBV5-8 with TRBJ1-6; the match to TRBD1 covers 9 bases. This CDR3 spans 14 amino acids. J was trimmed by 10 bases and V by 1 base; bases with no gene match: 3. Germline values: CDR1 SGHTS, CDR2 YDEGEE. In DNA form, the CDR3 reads TGTGCCAGCAGCTTGTCGGGACAGGGATCACCCCTCCACTTT. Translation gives CASSLSGQGSPLHF.